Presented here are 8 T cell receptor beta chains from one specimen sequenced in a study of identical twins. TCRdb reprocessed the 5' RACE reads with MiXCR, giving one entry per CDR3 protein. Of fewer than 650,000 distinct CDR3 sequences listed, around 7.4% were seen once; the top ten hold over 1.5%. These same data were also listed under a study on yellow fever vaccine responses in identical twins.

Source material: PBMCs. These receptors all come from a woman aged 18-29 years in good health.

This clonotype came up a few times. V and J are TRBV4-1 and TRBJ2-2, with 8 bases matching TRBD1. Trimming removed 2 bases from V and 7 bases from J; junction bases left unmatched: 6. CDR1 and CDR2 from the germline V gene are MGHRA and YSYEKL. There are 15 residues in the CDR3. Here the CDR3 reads CASSQIGQGVGELFF. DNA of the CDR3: TGCGCCAGCAGCCAAATCGGACAGGGCGTCGGGGAGCTGTTTTTT.

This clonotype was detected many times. The CDR3: CASIRGFSYEQYF. The CDR3 region has the DNA TGTGCCAGCATTAGGGGTTTCTCCTACGAGCAGTACTTC. The rearrangement joins TRBV28 to TRBJ2-7, with D tentatively TRBD1 (5 bases). The ends were cut back, 7 bases at V and 0 bases at J, with 10 bases in the middle. Germline V gives CDR1 MDHEN, CDR2 SYDVKM. The CDR3 consists of 13 residues.

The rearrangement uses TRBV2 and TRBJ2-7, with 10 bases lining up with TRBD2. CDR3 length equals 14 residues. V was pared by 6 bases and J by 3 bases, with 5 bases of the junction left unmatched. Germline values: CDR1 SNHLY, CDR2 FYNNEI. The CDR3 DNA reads TGTGCCAGCAGGACGGGACTAGCGTTCTACGAGCAGTACTTC. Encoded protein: CASRTGLAFYEQYF.

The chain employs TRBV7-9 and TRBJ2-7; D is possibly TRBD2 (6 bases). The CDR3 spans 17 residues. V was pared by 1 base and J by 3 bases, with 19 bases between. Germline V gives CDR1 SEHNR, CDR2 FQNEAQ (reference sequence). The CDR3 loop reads CASSLGGGSGNYYEQYF. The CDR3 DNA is TGTGCCAGCAGCTTAGGGGGAGGTAGCGGAAACTACTACGAGCAGTACTTC. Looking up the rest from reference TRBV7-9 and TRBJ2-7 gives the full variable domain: DTGVSQNPRHKITKRGQNVTFRCDPISEHNRLYWYRQTLGQGPEFLTYFQNEAQLEKSRLLSDRFSAERPKGSFSTLEIQRTEQGDSAMYLCASSLGGGSGNYYEQYFGPGTRLTVT.

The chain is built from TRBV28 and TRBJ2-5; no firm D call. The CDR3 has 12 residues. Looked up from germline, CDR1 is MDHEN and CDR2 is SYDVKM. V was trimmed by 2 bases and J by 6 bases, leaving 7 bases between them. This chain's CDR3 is CASSLGRKTQYF. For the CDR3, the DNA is TGTGCCAGCAGTTTAGGGCGGAAGACCCAGTACTTC.

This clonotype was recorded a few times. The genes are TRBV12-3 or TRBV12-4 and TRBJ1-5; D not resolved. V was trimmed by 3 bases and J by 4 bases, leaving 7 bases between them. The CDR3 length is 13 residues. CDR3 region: CASSFGRNQPQHF. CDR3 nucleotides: TGTGCCAGCAGTTTTGGGCGGAATCAGCCCCAGCATTTT.

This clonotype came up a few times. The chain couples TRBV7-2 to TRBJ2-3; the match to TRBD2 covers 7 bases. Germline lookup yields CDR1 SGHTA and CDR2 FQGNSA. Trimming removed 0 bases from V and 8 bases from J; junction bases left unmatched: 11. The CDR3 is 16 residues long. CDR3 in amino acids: CASSLAGLAAGSTQYF. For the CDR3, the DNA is TGTGCCAGCAGCTTAGCTGGCCTAGCGGCCGGTAGTACGCAGTATTTT.

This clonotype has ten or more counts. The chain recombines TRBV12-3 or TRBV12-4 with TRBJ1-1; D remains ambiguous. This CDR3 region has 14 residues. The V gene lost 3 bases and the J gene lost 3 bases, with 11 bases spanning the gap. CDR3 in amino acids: CASSLFSAYTEAFF. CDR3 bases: TGTGCCAGCAGTTTGTTCAGTGCTTACACTGAAGCTTTCTTT.